Following are 29 T cell receptor beta chains from one sample sequenced in a study of control samples from healthy donors and cancer patients. Repertoires were generated with immunoSEQ multiplex PCR, while TCRdb's copy carries only in-frame clones and drops some. The sample yields roughly 50,000 clones, around 95% seen once. The sample taken for sequencing was blood. The receptors derive from a man younger than 45 in good health.

The gene calls are TRBV18 and TRBJ1-1; TRBD1 matches 8 bases. The CDR3 runs 15 residues. Germline V gene lookup returns CDR1 KGHSH and CDR2 LQKENI. Germline trimming cut 6 bases from V and 1 base from J; bases unmatched to any gene: 7. CDR3 sequence reads: CASSPAGGPNTEAFF. For the CDR3, the DNA is TGTGCCAGCTCCCCCGCAGGGGGCCCGAACACTGAAGCTTTCTTT.

The V gene is TRBV7-3, the J gene TRBJ2-5; D unresolved. Between the trimmed V and J ends, which lost 1 base and 5 bases, there was a span of 8 bases. This CDR3 has 13 residues. The V gene's germline CDR1 is SGHTA and CDR2 FQGTGA. The CDR3 region is CASSLNLGETQYF. CDR3 coding DNA: TGTGCCAGCAGCTTAAATTTGGGGGAGACCCAGTACTTC.

In its sample, this clone was seen once. The genes are TRBV30 and TRBJ2-7; TRBD1 agrees at 10 bases. The CDR3 is 12 residues long. Germline-derived CDR1 and CDR2 are GTSNPN and SVGIG (reference sequence). V lost 6 bases to trimming and J lost 4 bases; unmatched junction nucleotides: 3. CDR3 loop: CACTDRGYEQYF. The DNA for the CDR3 is TGTGCCTGTACGGACAGGGGGTACGAGCAGTACTTC.

The J gene is TRBJ1-5, the V gene TRBV30; maybe TRBD1 (6 bases). V was pared by 3 bases and J by 4 bases, with 16 bases between. Germline values: CDR1 GTSNPN, CDR2 SVGIG (reference sequence). This CDR3 spans 15 amino acids. The CDR3 sequence: CAWSAGGAFNQPQHF. The CDR3 nucleotides read TGTGCCTGGAGCGCCGGGGGGGCCTTTAATCAGCCCCAGCATTTT.

This rearrangement joins TRBV19 to TRBJ1-6; 8 bases map to TRBD1. CDR1 and CDR2 from the germline V gene are LNHDA and SQIVND (reference sequence). Trimming took 6 bases from V and 11 from J; bases not matched to a gene: 6. The CDR3 totals 13 residues. Written as DNA, the CDR3 is TGTGCCAGTAGCTTGACAGGGGATCCACCCCTCCACTTT. It translates to CASSLTGDPPLHF.

J is TRBJ1-5 and V is TRBV6-5; no reliable D call. Trimming cost V 7 bases and J 1 base, with 8 bases left between them. Germline V CDR1 and CDR2: MNHEY, SVGAGI. The length of the CDR3 is 13 residues. The CDR3 sequence is CASTLDSNQPQHF. The CDR3 DNA follows: TGTGCCAGCACCTTGGACAGCAATCAGCCCCAGCATTTT.

The chain links TRBV7-3 to TRBJ1-2; a possible D gene is TRBD1 (6 bases). CDR1 is SGHTA and CDR2 is FQGTGA in the germline V gene. Trimming took 2 bases from V and 6 from J, leaving 16 bases between them. The CDR3 runs to 15 residues. The CDR3 DNA sequence: TGTGCCAGCAGCTTAGGGGCAGGGGTTGGGAATGGCTACACCTTC. Its translation is CASSLGAGVGNGYTF.

V is TRBV3-1 (or the pseudogene TRBV3-2) and J is TRBJ2-4, with 7 bases aligning to TRBD2. Trimming at V came to 5 bases and at J to 7 bases, leaving 8 bases not matched to a gene. This CDR3 comprises 14 residues. Per the germline V gene, CDR1 is LGHDT and CDR2 is YNNKEL (reference sequence). CDR3 region: CASSLGTMDNIQYF. The CDR3 nucleotides read TGTGCCAGCAGCTTGGGGACTATGGATAACATTCAGTACTTC.

The J gene is TRBJ2-5, the V gene TRBV6-5; 9 bases map to TRBD1. The trim removed 0 bases at V and 5 bases at J, leaving 1 base unmatched. The CDR3 loop spans 14 amino acids. Per the germline V gene, CDR1 is MNHEY and CDR2 is SVGAGI. The CDR3 bases are TGTGCCAGCAGTTACTCGGACAGGGGCGAGACCCAGTACTTC. Encoded protein: CASSYSDRGETQYF.

This chain's CDR3 is CATSDERALDGYTF. DNA for the CDR3: TGTGCCACCAGTGATGAACGGGCCCTTGATGGCTACACCTTC. V usage is TRBV24-1 and J usage is TRBJ1-2; D remains unclear. The CDR3 loop spans 14 amino acids. Between the trimmed V and J ends, which lost 3 bases and 6 bases, there was a span of 13 bases. Germline values: CDR1 KGHDR, CDR2 SFDVKD.

The gene calls are TRBV11-1 and TRBJ2-5, with 9 positions matching TRBD1. Unmatched junction bases numbered 4, after V lost 4 bases and J lost 4 bases. CDR1 is SGHAT and CDR2 is FQDESV in the germline V gene (reference sequence). This CDR3 has 14 residues. The CDR3 sequence: CASSSQGAGETQYF. The CDR3 nucleotides are TGTGCCAGCAGCTCACAGGGGGCGGGAGAGACCCAGTACTTC.

V and J are TRBV18 and TRBJ2-7, with 8 bases matching TRBD1. The CDR3 length is 12 residues. The V gene end was trimmed by 3 bases and the J gene end by 7 bases; junction bases not matched to a gene: 2. Germline lookup yields CDR1 KGHSH and CDR2 LQKENI. CDR3 protein: CASSPDRAEQYF. In nucleotides, the CDR3 is TGTGCCAGCTCACCGGACAGGGCGGAGCAGTACTTC.

The chain uses TRBV9 and TRBJ2-1, with TRBD2 matching over 11 bases. V lost 0 bases and J lost 8; bases outside the gene matches: 10. The CDR3 totals 17 residues. Germline CDR1 SGDLS, CDR2 YYNGEE. CDR3 coding DNA: TGTGCCAGCAGCGTAGGAGTACTAGCGGGAGTTAGCGATGAGCAGTTCTTC. Translated: CASSVGVLAGVSDEQFF.

The J gene is TRBJ2-3, the V gene TRBV6-2 or TRBV6-3; D is undetermined. Per germline, CDR1 MNHEY and CDR2 SVGEGT. The CDR3 is 14 amino acids. V was clipped by 2 bases and J by 0 bases, with 6 bases between them. The CDR3 spells CASSYILSTDTQYF. The CDR3 nucleotides read TGTGCCAGCAGTTACATCCTAAGCACAGATACGCAGTATTTT.

J is TRBJ2-7 and V is TRBV6-1; no firm D call. The CDR3 extends over 14 amino acids. Trimming pared 2 bases from V and 0 bases from J, leaving 8 bases between. CDR1 MNHNS and CDR2 SASEGT come from the germline V gene. Here the CDR3 reads CASSEIPLSYEQYF. The CDR3 coding sequence is TGTGCCAGCAGTGAAATCCCGCTCTCCTACGAGCAGTACTTC.

The chain employs TRBV5-8 and TRBJ1-6; D is undetermined. The V end was cut by 3 bases, the J end by 2 bases, with 15 bases between. Germline CDR1 SGHTS, CDR2 YDEGEE. CDR3 size: 17 residues. In DNA form, the CDR3 reads TGTGCCAGCAGCTCGGGTGGGCGGATTACCTATAATTCACCCCTCCACTTT. Translated: CASSSGGRITYNSPLHF.

The CDR3 DNA is TGTGCCAGCAGCTTAGTCCCGATGAAGAACACTGAAGCTTTCTTT. Protein: CASSLVPMKNTEAFF. This chain uses TRBV11-2 with TRBJ1-1; D unresolved. The length of the CDR3 is 15 residues. V shed 1 base and J shed 1 base, with 10 bases lying between them. CDR1 is SGHAT and CDR2 is FQNNGV in the germline V gene.

Details on this clone: This sample includes further DNA sequences coding for the same CDR3. CDR3 sequence (DNA): TGTGCCATCAGGGGGACAGGGGAAACTGAAGCTTTCTTT. It codes for CAIRGTGETEAFF. This chain uses TRBV10-3 with TRBJ1-1; 10 bases are a match to TRBD1. Germline assignment: CDR1 ENHRY and CDR2 SYGVKD. The trim removed 6 bases at V and 5 bases at J, leaving 3 bases unmatched. CDR3 length: 13 amino acids.

The J gene is TRBJ1-1, the V gene TRBV24-1; tentative D call: TRBD1 (5 bases). V was pared by 1 base and J by 4 bases, with 12 bases between. Per the germline V gene, CDR1 is KGHDR and CDR2 is SFDVKD. CDR3 length equals 15 residues. The DNA for the CDR3 is TGTGCCACCAGTGATTTCCCAGGGTCGGGCACTGAAGCTTTCTTT. This encodes CATSDFPGSGTEAFF.

The rearrangement links TRBV13 to TRBJ2-7; 7 bases agree with TRBD1. The junction had 6 bases not matched to a gene; V was cut back by 0 bases and J by 4 bases. Germline V gene sequence: CDR1 PRHDT, CDR2 FYEKMQ (reference sequence). The CDR3 length is 15 residues. As DNA, the CDR3 is TGTGCCAGCAGCTTAGGGGGCAGGGGACAGTACGAGCAGTACTTC. Its translation: CASSLGGRGQYEQYF. Using reference TRBV13 and TRBJ2-7 for the parts outside the CDR3, the full variable domain is AAGVIQSPRHLIKEKRETATLKCYPIPRHDTVYWYQQGPGQDPQFLISFYEKMQSDKGSIPDRFSAQQFSDYHSELNMSSLELGDSALYFCASSLGGRGQYEQYFGPGTRLTVT.

The CDR3 region is CASSVPGFNQPQHF. CDR3 nucleotide sequence: TGTGCCAGCAGTGTACCGGGGTTCAATCAGCCCCAGCATTTT. The chain couples TRBV6-2 or TRBV6-3 to TRBJ1-5; D is unclear. In germline, CDR1 is MNHEY, CDR2 SVGEGT. The CDR3 covers 14 residues. V shed 5 bases and J shed 3 bases, with 11 bases lying between them.

The gene calls are TRBV7-2 and TRBJ2-7; 10 nucleotides match TRBD2. CDR1 and CDR2 (germline): SGHTA, FQGNSA. The trim removed 2 bases at V and 1 base at J, leaving 5 bases unmatched. CDR3 length: 16 residues. CDR3 amino acids: CASSLQAGGVSYEQYF. The CDR3, as DNA: TGTGCCAGCAGCTTACAAGCGGGAGGGGTTTCCTACGAGCAGTACTTC.

The rearrangement links TRBV28 to TRBJ2-7, with no clear D. V was clipped by 8 bases and J by 4 bases, with 9 bases between them. Germline CDR1 reads MDHEN; CDR2 reads SYDVKM. The CDR3 covers 11 residues. The CDR3 loop is CASLSLYEQYF. The CDR3 DNA is TGTGCCAGCCTTAGTTTATACGAGCAGTACTTC. The full variable domain, in which reference TRBV28 and TRBJ2-7 provide the parts outside the CDR3, is DVKVTQSSRYLVKRTGEKVFLECVQDMDHENMFWYRQDPGLGLRLIYFSYDVKMKEKGDIPEGYSVSREKKERFSLILESASTNQTSMYLCASLSLYEQYFGPGTRLTVT.

The CDR3 sequence: CASSYSRQGAQPQHF. In DNA form, the CDR3 reads TGTGCCAGCAGTTACTCCCGACAGGGGGCTCAGCCCCAGCATTTT. The J gene is TRBJ1-5, the V gene TRBV6-5, with TRBD1 matching 10 bases. CDR1 MNHEY and CDR2 SVGAGI come from the germline V gene. The ends lost 0 bases at V and 6 bases at J; junction bases unmatched: 2. The CDR3 totals 15 residues.

The CDR3 DNA follows: TGTGCCAGCAGTTACGGGGCGGGGAACACCGGGGAGCTGTTTTTT. Translating it yields CASSYGAGNTGELFF. This chain connects TRBV6-5 to TRBJ2-2; perhaps D is TRBD1 or TRBD2 (5 bases each). With 2 bases removed from V and 1 base from J, the gap between germline ends came to 8 bases. Germline CDR1 and CDR2: MNHEY and SVGAGI. This CDR3 region has 15 residues.

This rearrangement joins TRBV28 to TRBJ1-5; 7 nucleotides line up with TRBD1. Losses at the gene ends were 6 bases for V and 2 bases for J; bases not matched to a gene: 10. Germline V gene lookup returns CDR1 MDHEN and CDR2 SYDVKM. The CDR3 loop spans 16 amino acids. Here the CDR3 reads CASSQGQRGGNQPQHF. The CDR3 region has the DNA TGTGCCAGCAGCCAGGGACAGCGAGGCGGCAATCAGCCCCAGCATTTT.

This chain joins TRBV19 and TRBJ1-2; D call uncertain. This CDR3 contains 14 residues. Trimming removed 7 bases from V and 4 bases from J, with 16 bases in between. Germline CDR1 reads LNHDA; CDR2 reads SQIVND (reference sequence). This chain's CDR3 is CASTPPEVPYGYTF. For the CDR3, the DNA is TGTGCCAGTACCCCCCCTGAGGTTCCCTATGGCTACACCTTC.

This clone was seen a single time. The rearrangement joins TRBV10-3 to TRBJ1-2; D unclear. From germline, CDR1 is ENHRY and CDR2 SYGVKD. This CDR3 comprises 14 residues. V was shortened by 3 bases and J by 3 bases, with 11 bases between the two germline ends. The chain's CDR3 is CAISDLGIYYGYTF. In DNA, the CDR3 is TGTGCCATCAGTGACCTAGGAATCTACTATGGCTACACCTTC.

This sequence joins TRBV12-3 or TRBV12-4 and TRBJ1-1; 7 nucleotides align to TRBD1. J lost 1 base, V lost 7 bases, and 3 bases had no gene match. The length of the CDR3 is 13 residues. The CDR3 DNA is TGTGCCAGCATCCGGACAGGGAACACTGAAGCTTTCTTT. This codes for CASIRTGNTEAFF.